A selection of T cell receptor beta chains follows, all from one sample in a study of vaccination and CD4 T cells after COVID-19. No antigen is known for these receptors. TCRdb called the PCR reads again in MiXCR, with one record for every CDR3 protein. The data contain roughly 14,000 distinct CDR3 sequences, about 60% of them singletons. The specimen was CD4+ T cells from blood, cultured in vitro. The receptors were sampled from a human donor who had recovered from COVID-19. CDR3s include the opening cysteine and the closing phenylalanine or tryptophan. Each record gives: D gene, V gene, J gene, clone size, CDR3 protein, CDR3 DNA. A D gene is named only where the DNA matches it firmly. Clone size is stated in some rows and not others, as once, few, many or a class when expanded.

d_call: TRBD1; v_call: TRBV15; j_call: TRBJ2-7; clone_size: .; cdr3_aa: CATSRDSPSAEQYF; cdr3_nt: TGTGCCACCAGTAGGGACAGCCCGTCGGCGGAGCAGTACTTC
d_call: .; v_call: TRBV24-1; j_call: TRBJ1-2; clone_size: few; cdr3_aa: CATRGDPPSGYTF; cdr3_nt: TGTGCCACCAGGGGGGACCCCCCGAGTGGCTACACCTTC
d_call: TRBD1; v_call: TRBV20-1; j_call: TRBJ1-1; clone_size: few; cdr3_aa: CSARDRRRGLNTEAFF; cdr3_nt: TGCAGTGCTAGAGATCGTAGGAGGGGGCTGAACACTGAAGCTTTCTTT
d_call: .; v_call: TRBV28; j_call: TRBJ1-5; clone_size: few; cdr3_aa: CASSFHRGGRQPQHF; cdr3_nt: TGTGCCAGCAGTTTCCATCGGGGGGGCAGGCAGCCCCAGCATTTT
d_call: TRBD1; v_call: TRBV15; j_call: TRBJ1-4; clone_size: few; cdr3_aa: CATSRSPRDRTNEKLFF; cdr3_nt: TGTGCCACCAGCAGAAGTCCACGGGACAGGACGAATGAAAAACTGTTTTTT
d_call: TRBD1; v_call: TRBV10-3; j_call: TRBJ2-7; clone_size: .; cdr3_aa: CATLGQFSYEQYF; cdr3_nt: TGTGCCACCCTGGGACAGTTCTCCTACGAGCAGTACTTC
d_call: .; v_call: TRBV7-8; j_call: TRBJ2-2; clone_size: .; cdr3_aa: CASSLEVGGNTGELFF; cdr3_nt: TGTGCCAGCAGCTTAGAGGTTGGGGGAAACACCGGGGAGCTGTTTTTT
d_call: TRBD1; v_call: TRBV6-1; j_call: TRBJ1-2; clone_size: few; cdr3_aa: CASSPDRVPTYAF; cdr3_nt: TGTGCCAGCAGCCCTGACAGGGTCCCCACCTACGCCTTC
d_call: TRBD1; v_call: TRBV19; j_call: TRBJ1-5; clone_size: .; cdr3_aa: CASSTGTASNSNQPQHF; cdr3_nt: TGTGCCAGTAGTACGGGGACAGCTAGTAATAGCAATCAGCCCCAGCATTTT
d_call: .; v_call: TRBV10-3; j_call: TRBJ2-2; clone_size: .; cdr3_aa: CAIRPALNTGELFF; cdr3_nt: TGTGCCATCCGACCGGCCCTGAACACCGGGGAGCTGTTTTTT
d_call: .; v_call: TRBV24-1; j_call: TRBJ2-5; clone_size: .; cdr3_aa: CATSDSRPSTLQETQYF; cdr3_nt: TGTGCCACCAGTGATTCGCGCCCCTCTACCCTACAAGAGACCCAGTACTTC
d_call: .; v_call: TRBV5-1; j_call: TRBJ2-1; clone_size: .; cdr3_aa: CASSSIGGSDNEQFF; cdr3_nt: TGCGCCAGCAGCTCAATTGGGGGGTCCGACAATGAGCAGTTCTTC
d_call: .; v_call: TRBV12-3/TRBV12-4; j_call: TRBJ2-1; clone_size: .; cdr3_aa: CASSREGAKIYNEQFF; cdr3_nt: TGTGCCAGCAGTCGGGAAGGGGCGAAGATTTACAATGAGCAGTTCTTC
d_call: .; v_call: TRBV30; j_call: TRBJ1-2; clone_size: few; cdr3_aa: CAWSVRLARGYTF; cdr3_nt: TGTGCCTGGAGTGTCCGGTTGGCGAGAGGCTACACCTTC